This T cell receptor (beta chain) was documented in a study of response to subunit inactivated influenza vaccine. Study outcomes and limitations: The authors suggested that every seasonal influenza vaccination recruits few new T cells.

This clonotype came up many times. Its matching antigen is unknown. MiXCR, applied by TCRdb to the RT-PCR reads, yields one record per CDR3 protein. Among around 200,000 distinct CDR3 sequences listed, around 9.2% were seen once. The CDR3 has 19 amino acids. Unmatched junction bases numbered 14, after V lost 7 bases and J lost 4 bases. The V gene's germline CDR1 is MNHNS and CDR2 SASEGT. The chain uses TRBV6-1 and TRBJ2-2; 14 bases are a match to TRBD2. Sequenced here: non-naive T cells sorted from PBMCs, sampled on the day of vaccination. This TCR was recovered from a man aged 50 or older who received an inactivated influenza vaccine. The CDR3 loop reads CASKKGQPGLAGVTGELFF. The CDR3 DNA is TGTGCCAGCAAAAAGGGCCAACCGGGACTAGCGGGAGTCACCGGGGAGCTGTTTTTT.